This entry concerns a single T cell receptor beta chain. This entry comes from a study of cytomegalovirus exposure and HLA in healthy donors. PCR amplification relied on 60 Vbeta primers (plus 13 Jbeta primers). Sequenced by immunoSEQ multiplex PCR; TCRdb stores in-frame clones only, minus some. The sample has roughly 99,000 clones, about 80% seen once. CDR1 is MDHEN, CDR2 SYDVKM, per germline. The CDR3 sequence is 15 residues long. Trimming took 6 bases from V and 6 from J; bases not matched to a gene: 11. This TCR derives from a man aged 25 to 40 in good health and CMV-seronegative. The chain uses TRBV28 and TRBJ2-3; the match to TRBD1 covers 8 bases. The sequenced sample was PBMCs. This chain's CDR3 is CASSPTDRVVDTQYF. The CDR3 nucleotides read TGTGCCAGCAGCCCCACGGACAGGGTGGTGGATACGCAGTATTTT.